This TCR beta chain is drawn from a study of blood T cells in healthy people across ages. Study results and caveats: While age rose, TCR beta diversity per million T cells dropped in a roughly linear way.

Regarding this clonotype: Its target is unknown.

Each donor was a healthy Caucasian individual from Russia, aged about 6 to 95. CDR3 size: 16 residues. Trimming took 1 base from V and 0 from J; bases not matched to a gene: 1. Germline V gives CDR1 SQVTM, CDR2 ANQGSEA. Primed by a sample-barcoded 5' primer and a J-beta primer mix, a second PCR proceeded for roughly 7 to 12 cycles. Each CDR3 protein is one row after TCRdb ran MiXCR on the 5' RACE reads. The repertoire includes 650,000 to 800,000 distinct CDR3 sequences, roughly half of them detected once, and roughly 14% sits in the top ten. The J gene is TRBJ2-1, the V gene TRBV29-1; 12 bases map to TRBD2. The sequencing sample was made of blood. The clonotype was recovered from a woman aged 80 or older in good health. CDR3 sequence (DNA): TGCAGCGTTGAAGGACTAGCGGGGGACTCCTACAATGAGCAGTTCTTC. Translating it yields CSVEGLAGDSYNEQFF.